This TCR beta chain appears in the sequencing data of a study of blood T cell repertoires in COVID-19 (TCRdb year 2020). Concerning the study at large: Samples covering the acute and convalescent phases of COVID-19 were provided by collaborators in the United States, Italy and Spain. The samples were drawn from two sources: the first 160 participants of the ongoing ImmuneRACE study, and over 1,000 subjects contributed by 6 global collaborators. A de-identified subject ID, COVID-19 status, age in years and sex were almost always included in the sample metadata. The material from the prospective study consisted of cDNA or gDNA derived from T cells, B-cell-depleted T cells, or PBMCs. HLA class I and class II types, where available, came from metadata supplied by the sample provider rather than from assay-based typing. Deeply sampled blood TCRbeta repertoires from subjects exposed to, actively infected with, or recovered from COVID-19 were included in the dataset. The repertoires were made available in a free public database intended to serve as a resource for research on the immune response to SARS-CoV-2.

TCRbeta CDR3 regions were amplified from genomic DNA by means of the immunoSEQ Assay, a bias-controlled multiplex PCR. Regarding the original processing steps: The number of nucleated cells in each sample was estimated from the amplification of reference gene primers within the assay. To quantify the absolute abundance of each unique TCRbeta CDR3 rearrangement, sequence reads were collapsed and filtered. For each sample, productive Simpson clonality was calculated as the square root of Simpson's diversity index over productive rearrangements. The table comes from immuneACCESS by way of TCRdb, which keeps in-frame sequences with V and J called. Part of the clones is missing from these tables; in studies checked, under half for an unresolved V gene and the rest for unknown reasons. The DNA was the basis for D and trimming; V, J and clone size are from that table. This sample has 45,000 to 65,000 clones in its table, and 65% to 85% of those were observed once. Of the sample, less than 30% is held by the ten largest clones.

The collaborating institutions used their own protocols to collect whole blood in K2EDTA tubes. For TCRbeta analysis, collaborators shipped samples in one of three forms: frozen whole blood, isolated PBMCs, or DNA extracted from either of those sample types. Overall results and qualifications from the work: Clinical and demographic metadata were provided uncurated, with the amount varying by source and participant.

V was cut back by 3 bases and J by 7 bases, leaving a gap of 16 bases between them. CDR1 and CDR2, per the germline V gene, are SGHTA and FQGTGA. There are 15 amino acids in the CDR3, from cysteine to phenylalanine inclusive. Left in the record is the CDR3 DNA by itself, 45 bases read in frame from the first base. On this clone itself: Its specific antigen is unknown. Per-base quality was not reported, and no clone a single base away is much larger than it.

The receptor comes from a human donor in a cohort sampled during active COVID-19. Input material: peripheral blood. Recombination connected TRBV7-3 to TRBJ2-1, and perhaps TRBD2 as D gene, on 5 matching bases. The DNA sequence follows: TGTGCCAGCAGCTTTGGGGAGTACCTTGGGAATGAGCAGTTCTTC. Translated, this gives CASSFGEYLGNEQFF.